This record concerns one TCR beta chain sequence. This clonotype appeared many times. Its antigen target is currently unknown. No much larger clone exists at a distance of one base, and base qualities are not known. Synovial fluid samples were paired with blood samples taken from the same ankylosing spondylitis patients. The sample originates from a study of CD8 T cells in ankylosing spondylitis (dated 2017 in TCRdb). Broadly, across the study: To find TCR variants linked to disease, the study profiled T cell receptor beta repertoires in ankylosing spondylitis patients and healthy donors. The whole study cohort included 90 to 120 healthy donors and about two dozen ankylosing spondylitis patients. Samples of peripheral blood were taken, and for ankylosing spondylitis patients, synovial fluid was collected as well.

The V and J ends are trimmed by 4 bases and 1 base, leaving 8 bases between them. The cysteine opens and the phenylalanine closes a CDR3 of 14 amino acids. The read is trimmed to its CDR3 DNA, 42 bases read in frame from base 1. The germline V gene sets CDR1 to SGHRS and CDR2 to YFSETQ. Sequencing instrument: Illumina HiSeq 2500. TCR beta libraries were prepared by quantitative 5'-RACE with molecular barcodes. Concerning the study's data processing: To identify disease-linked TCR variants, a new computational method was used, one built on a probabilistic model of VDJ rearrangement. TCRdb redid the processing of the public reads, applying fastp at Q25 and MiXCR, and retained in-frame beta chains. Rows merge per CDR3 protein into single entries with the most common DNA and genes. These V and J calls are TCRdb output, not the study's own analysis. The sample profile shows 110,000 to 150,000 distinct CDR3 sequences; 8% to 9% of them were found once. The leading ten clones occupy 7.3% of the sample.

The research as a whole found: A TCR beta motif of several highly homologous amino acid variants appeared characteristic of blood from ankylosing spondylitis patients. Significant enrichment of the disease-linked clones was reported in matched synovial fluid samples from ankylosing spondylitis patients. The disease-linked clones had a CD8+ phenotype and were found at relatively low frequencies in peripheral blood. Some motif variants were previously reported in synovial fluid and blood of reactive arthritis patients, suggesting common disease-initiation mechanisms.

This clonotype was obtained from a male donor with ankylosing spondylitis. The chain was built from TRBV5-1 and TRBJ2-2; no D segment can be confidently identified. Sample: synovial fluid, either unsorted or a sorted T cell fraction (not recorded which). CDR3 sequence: CASSRMGNTGELFF. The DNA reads TGCGCCAGCAGCCGAATGGGGAACACCGGGGAGCTGTTTTTT.